Each of the 16 T cell receptor beta chains below was sequenced from the same sample in a study of T-cell memory formation after mild COVID-19. TCRdb analysed the 5' RACE reads with MiXCR anew, one entry per CDR3 protein. The sample has hundreds of thousands of distinct CDR3 sequences, more than 20% seen once. Sequencing was performed on PBMCs or a T cell subset sorted from them (not recorded which). The receptors come from an adult woman who had mild COVID-19 (a few samples of this study predate the infection). Cell type and time point are not known.

The rearrangement uses TRBV5-5 and TRBJ1-2; 7 bases match TRBD1. CDR1 is SGHKS and CDR2 is YYEKEE in the germline V gene (reference sequence). The CDR3 runs 14 residues. J lost 3 bases, V lost 4 bases, and 6 bases had no gene match. CDR3 coding DNA: TGTGCCAGCAGCCTGGACAGGTCTTACTATGGCTACACCTTC. Its protein product is CASSLDRSYYGYTF. Using reference TRBV5-5 and TRBJ1-2 for the parts outside the CDR3, the full variable domain is DAGVTQSPTHLIKTRGQQVTLRCSPISGHKSVSWYQQVLGQGPQFIFQYYEKEERGRGNFPDRFSARQFPNYSSELNVNALLLGDSALYLCASSLDRSYYGYTFGSGTRLTVV.

The genes are TRBV20-1 and TRBJ2-3; D is possibly TRBD1 (6 bases). The CDR3 runs 13 residues. The ends were cut back, 6 bases at V and 3 bases at J, with 13 bases in the middle. Germline V gene lookup returns CDR1 DFQATT and CDR2 SNEGSKA (reference sequence). Here the CDR3 DNA reads TGCAGTGCCTCCAGGGGAGCTACAGATACGCAGTATTTT. It specifies CSASRGATDTQYF.

The chain links TRBV13 to TRBJ2-1, with TRBD2 identical over 10 bases. Germline V lookup: CDR1 PRHDT, CDR2 FYEKMQ (reference sequence). This CDR3 has 15 amino acids. Trimming removed 7 bases from V and 4 bases from J; junction bases left unmatched: 7. CDR3 residues: CASTPLAGPYNEQFF. The CDR3 coding sequence is TGTGCCAGCACCCCACTAGCGGGGCCTTACAATGAGCAGTTCTTC.

This chain connects TRBV5-5 to TRBJ2-1, with D unclear. This CDR3 contains 12 residues. With 5 bases removed from V and 7 bases from J, the gap between germline ends came to 10 bases. Germline CDR1 and CDR2: SGHKS and YYEKEE (reference sequence). CDR3: CASRRQGNEQFF. CDR3 DNA sequence: TGTGCCAGCAGACGGCAAGGTAATGAGCAGTTCTTC. Based on the CDR3 plus reference TRBV5-5 and TRBJ2-1, the full variable domain is DAGVTQSPTHLIKTRGQQVTLRCSPISGHKSVSWYQQVLGQGPQFIFQYYEKEERGRGNFPDRFSARQFPNYSSELNVNALLLGDSALYLCASRRQGNEQFFGPGTRLTVL.

This clonotype has only a few counts. The V gene is TRBV25-1, the J gene TRBJ2-3; D possibly uses TRBD1 or TRBD2 (5 bases each). Germline CDR1 is MGHDK and CDR2 is SYGVNS. V shed 3 bases and J shed 0 bases, with 13 bases lying between them. This CDR3 region has 16 residues. CDR3 amino acids: CASSDSGRVSTDTQYF. DNA for the CDR3: TGTGCCAGCAGTGATTCGGGACGCGTGAGCACAGATACGCAGTATTTT. Looking up the rest from reference TRBV25-1 and TRBJ2-3 gives the full variable domain: EADIYQTPRYLVIGTGKKITLECSQTMGHDKMYWYQQDPGMELHLIHYSYGVNSTEKGDLSSESTVSRIRTEHFPLTLESARPSHTSQYLCASSDSGRVSTDTQYFGPGTRLTVL.

The chain employs TRBV5-5 and TRBJ2-2; the D gene is possibly TRBD1 (5 bases). V was trimmed by 0 bases and J by 3 bases, leaving 9 bases between them. This CDR3 comprises 15 residues. Germline V CDR1 and CDR2: SGHKS, YYEKEE (reference sequence). The CDR3 loop reads CASSLDTGYTGELFF. Here the CDR3 DNA reads TGTGCCAGCAGCTTGGACACAGGCTACACCGGGGAGCTGTTTTTT.

In its sample, this clonotype ranks as medium-sized (0.01 to 0.1%). The chain recombines TRBV7-8 with TRBJ2-2, with 8 bases identical to TRBD1. The germline CDR1 and CDR2 sequences are SGHVS and FQNEAQ. The length of the CDR3 is 14 residues. The ends lost 1 base at V and 6 bases at J; junction bases unmatched: 1. This chain's CDR3 is CASSLETGAGELFF. The CDR3 DNA follows: TGTGCCAGCAGCTTAGAGACAGGGGCCGGGGAGCTGTTTTTT.

The CDR3 spells CASSVAGHEQFF. CDR3 sequence (DNA): TGTGCCAGCAGCGTAGCGGGTCATGAGCAGTTCTTC. V gene TRBV9 combines with J gene TRBJ2-1; no clear D gene. V lost 0 bases to trimming and J lost 8 bases, with 6 bases between them. The CDR3 sequence is 12 residues long. CDR1 and CDR2 from the germline V gene are SGDLS and YYNGEE.

This clonotype occurred a few times. The CDR3 loop reads CSALTSGGSDTQYF. Written as DNA, the CDR3 is TGCAGTGCTTTGACTAGCGGGGGCTCAGATACGCAGTATTTT. V is TRBV20-1 and J is TRBJ2-3; 12 nucleotides line up with TRBD2. Germline values: CDR1 DFQATT, CDR2 SNEGSKA (reference sequence). J was trimmed by 4 bases and V by 5 bases; bases with no gene match: 4. The CDR3 length is 14 residues.

In this sample, this clonotype turned up a few times. This chain links TRBV7-9 with TRBJ2-3, with 7 bases identical to TRBD1. V dropped 4 bases and J dropped 0; count of bases not matched to a gene: 10. The germline V gene has CDR1 SEHNR and CDR2 FQNEAQ (reference sequence). This CDR3 is built from 17 residues. The CDR3 spells CASSSNPGQSSTDTQYF. For the CDR3, the DNA is TGTGCCAGCAGCTCAAATCCGGGACAGTCTAGCACAGATACGCAGTATTTT.

The chain joins TRBV10-2 to TRBJ2-7; no definite D call. V was trimmed by 0 bases and J by 3 bases, leaving 6 bases between them. Looked up from germline, CDR1 is WSHSY and CDR2 is SAAADI. CDR3 length: 13 residues. In DNA form, the CDR3 reads TGCGCCAGCAGTGAGTCGACGATCTACGAGCAGTACTTC. It yields the protein CASSESTIYEQYF.

The chain employs TRBV4-2 and TRBJ2-7; 8 nucleotides line up with TRBD2. Unmatched junction bases numbered 5, after V lost 4 bases and J lost 3 bases. The germline V gene has CDR1 LGHNA and CDR2 YNFKEQ. The CDR3 length is 14 residues. The CDR3 loop is CASSPRAGVYEQYF. In DNA, the CDR3 is TGTGCCAGCAGCCCCCGAGCGGGAGTCTACGAGCAGTACTTC.

For this clonotype: A junction end diverges from the germline sequence, so it may reflect a read error. The chain recombines TRBV12-3 or TRBV12-4 with TRBJ2-1, with D possibly TRBD2 on 5 matching bases. This CDR3 is built from 15 residues. CDR3 in amino acids: CARSFGKSSYNEQFF. The DNA of the CDR3 is TGTGCCAGAAGTTTCGGGAAGAGCTCCTACAATGAGCAGTTCTTC.

This clonotype was counted only a few times. The genes are TRBV21-1 and TRBJ2-7. TRBV21-1 is flagged as a pseudogene. There are 16 residues in the CDR3. The CDR3 region has the DNA TGTGCCAGCAGCAAAGAATTGAGTCAGGGGGTCCACGAGCAGTACTTC. Translation gives CASSKELSQGVHEQYF.

As for this clonotype: This likely comes from a read error, as the CDR3 has no conserved phenylalanine or tryptophan at its end. V is TRBV7-9 and J is TRBJ2-3; 15 bases are shared with TRBD2. The V segment lost 5 bases and the J segment 0 bases; nucleotides outside the gene matches: 6. The CDR3 consists of 18 residues. CDR1 is SEHNR and CDR2 is FQNEAQ in the germline V gene (reference sequence). The DNA for the CDR3 is TGTGCCAGCAGCAACCCGGGACTAGCGGGGGGAAGCACAGATACGCAGTATTTG. Its protein product is CASSNPGLAGGSTDTQYL.

The chain combines TRBV7-8 with TRBJ2-5; 10 nucleotides agree with TRBD2. V was pared by 0 bases and J by 7 bases, with 11 bases of the junction left unmatched. The CDR3 covers 17 residues. Germline V gene data show CDR1 as SGHVS and CDR2 as FQNEAQ. This chain's CDR3 is CASSLAKASGSPRTQYF. The CDR3 coding sequence is TGTGCCAGCAGCTTAGCTAAGGCTAGCGGGAGCCCCAGGACCCAGTACTTC.